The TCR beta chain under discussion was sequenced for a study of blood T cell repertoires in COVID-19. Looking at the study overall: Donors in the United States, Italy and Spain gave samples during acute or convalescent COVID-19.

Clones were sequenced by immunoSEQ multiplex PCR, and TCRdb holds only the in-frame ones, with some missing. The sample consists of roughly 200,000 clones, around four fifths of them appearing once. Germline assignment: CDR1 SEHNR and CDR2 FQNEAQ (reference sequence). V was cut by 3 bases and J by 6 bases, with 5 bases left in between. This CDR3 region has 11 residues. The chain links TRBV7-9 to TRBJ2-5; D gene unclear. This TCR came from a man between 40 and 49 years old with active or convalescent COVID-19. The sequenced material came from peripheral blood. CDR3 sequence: CASSFSQTQYF. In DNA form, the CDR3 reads TGTGCCAGCAGCTTTAGCCAGACCCAGTACTTC.